This T cell receptor (beta chain) derives from a study of blood T cell repertoires in COVID-19. Across the study: Acute and convalescent COVID-19 specimens originated in the United States, Italy and Spain. Sample material is recorded as cDNA or gDNA derived from T cells, B-cell-depleted T cells, or PBMCs.

In this sample, this clone turned up a few times. V was pared by 1 base and J by 3 bases, with 3 bases of the junction left unmatched. The CDR3 extends over 15 amino acids. Looked up from germline, CDR1 is MGHRA and CDR2 is YSYEKL. Enrolled during active infection, Seattle patients were then followed longitudinally. Original processing notes: The assay estimated nucleated cells by amplifying reference gene primers. Sequencing used immunoSEQ multiplex PCR; TCRdb keeps in-frame clones, though not all of them. V, J and clone size reflect that table, while D and trimming were determined from the DNA. Altogether 79,000 or so clones are present, 70% to 90% being singletons, with the ten largest covering 9.5% to 13%.

The sequencing sample was made of peripheral blood. The sequence derives from a man in his sixties with COVID-19, enrolled during active disease. J is TRBJ2-5 and V is TRBV4-1; the match to TRBD2 covers 9 bases. CDR3 amino acids: CASSQGLAVKETQYF. Here the CDR3 DNA reads TGCGCCAGCAGCCAAGGACTAGCGGTGAAAGAGACCCAGTACTTC.